This paragraph reports one T cell receptor (beta chain). TCRdb's copy holds only in-frame clones and misses some; the assay was immunoSEQ multiplex PCR. This table holds around 370,000 clones, 70% to 90% found once. These data come from a study of blood T cell repertoires in COVID-19. Looked up from germline, CDR1 is LNHDA and CDR2 is SQIVND (reference sequence). CDR3 size: 14 residues. Trimming pared 7 bases from V and 4 bases from J, leaving 16 bases between. This clonotype was obtained from a woman younger than 35 who had recovered from COVID-19. This rearrangement joins TRBV19 to TRBJ1-2; TRBD1 is a possible D gene (6 bases). Specimen: PBMCs or T cells enriched from blood (not recorded which). In DNA form, the CDR3 reads TGTGCCAGTACCTCAAGGGGGAGCTCCTATGGCTACACCTTC. Encoded protein: CASTSRGSSYGYTF.